This entry lists 29 T cell receptor beta chains sequenced from one sample in a study of cytomegalovirus exposure and HLA in healthy donors. Primers for the PCR totalled 60 Vbeta and 13 Jbeta. Only in-frame clones appear in the TCRdb table, and some are missing; sequencing was by immunoSEQ multiplex PCR. Of approximately 60,000 clones in the sample, approximately 80% were seen once. Sequenced sample: PBMCs. These receptors were collected from a man aged 40-49 years in good health and CMV-seronegative.

Only a few counts were recorded for this clone. The chain is built from TRBV6-5 and TRBJ1-6, with 8 bases matching TRBD1. V shed 5 bases and J 8 bases; nucleotides not matched to a gene: 2. This CDR3 comprises 13 residues. The germline V gene encodes CDR1 MNHEY and CDR2 SVGAGI. In nucleotides, the CDR3 is TGTGCCAGCAGTCCACAGGGGGATTCACCCCTCCACTTT. Translating gives CASSPQGDSPLHF.

This chain uses TRBV19 with TRBJ2-5; tentatively, D is TRBD2 (5 bases). This CDR3 comprises 17 residues. V lost 3 bases and J 2 bases, leaving 19 bases between the germline ends. Germline values: CDR1 LNHDA, CDR2 SQIVND (reference sequence). This chain's CDR3 is CASSIRETGDFQETQYF. In nucleotides, the CDR3 is TGTGCCAGTAGTATCCGTGAGACCGGGGATTTTCAAGAGACCCAGTACTTC.

This clone was recorded a few times. This chain joins TRBV30 and TRBJ2-1, with D maybe TRBD2 (6 bases). This CDR3 is 14 amino acids long. V dropped 0 bases and J dropped 7 bases, with 13 bases sitting between them. Per germline, CDR1 GTSNPN and CDR2 SVGIG (reference sequence). The CDR3 is CAWSVSWDLNEQFF. As DNA, the CDR3 is TGTGCCTGGAGTGTATCTTGGGACTTAAATGAGCAGTTCTTC. The entire variable domain, with the rest obtained from reference TRBV30 and TRBJ2-1, is as follows: SQTIHQWPATLVQPVGSPLSLECTVEGTSNPNLYWYRQAAGRGLQLLFYSVGIGQISSEVPQNLSASRPQDRQFILSSKKLLLSDSGFYLCAWSVSWDLNEQFFGPGTRLTVL.

The chain is built from TRBV6-6 and TRBJ2-7, with 7 bases that match TRBD2. Germline values: CDR1 MNHNY, CDR2 SVGAGI (reference sequence). Unmatched junction bases numbered 9, after V lost 8 bases and J lost 2 bases. The CDR3 loop spans 14 amino acids. The CDR3 region has the DNA TGTGCCAGCCGCCCGGGGGGAAGCGCCTACGAGCAGTACTTC. This gives the protein CASRPGGSAYEQYF.

This clone has only a few counts. The chain is built from TRBV6-5 and TRBJ2-5; the match to TRBD2 covers 10 bases. The CDR3 length is 16 residues. V was pared by 4 bases and J by 2 bases, with 7 bases of the junction left unmatched. Germline V gene sequence: CDR1 MNHEY, CDR2 SVGAGI. DNA of the CDR3: TGTGCCAGCAGTTCCGCGCTAGCGGGGGTTCAAGAGACCCAGTACTTC. Amino acids: CASSSALAGVQETQYF.

The V call is TRBV7-2, the J call TRBJ2-1; a weak D match, TRBD1 (5 bases). This CDR3 has 13 amino acids. Germline loops: CDR1 SGHTA, CDR2 FQGNSA. The V gene lost 2 bases and the J gene lost 10 bases, with 12 bases spanning the gap. The DNA of the CDR3 is TGTGCCAGCAGCTTATTGGGGCCCAGGGAGCAGTTCTTC. Its translation is CASSLLGPREQFF.

The gene calls are TRBV5-5 and TRBJ1-5; a possible D gene is TRBD1 (5 bases). CDR1 SGHKS and CDR2 YYEKEE come from the germline V gene (reference sequence). CDR3 length: 14 residues. The V and J ends lost 0 bases and 5 bases respectively, with 9 bases between them. CDR3 protein: CASSLEWDYQPQHF. The CDR3 nucleotides read TGTGCCAGCAGCTTGGAATGGGACTATCAGCCCCAGCATTTT.

The CDR3 sequence: CASSLVGRTFSGNTIYF. The CDR3, as DNA: TGTGCCAGCAGCTTAGTAGGACGGACTTTCTCTGGAAACACCATATATTTT. The rearrangement uses TRBV7-2 and TRBJ1-3; D remains unclear. Germline assignment: CDR1 SGHTA and CDR2 FQGNSA. The CDR3 is 17 amino acids. Trimming removed 1 base at V and 0 bases at J, with 13 bases between.

This chain uses TRBV13 with TRBJ2-2; D not resolved. The CDR3 has 15 amino acids. Deletions cut 0 bases from V and 5 bases from J, with 10 bases between. The germline V gene encodes CDR1 PRHDT and CDR2 FYEKMQ (reference sequence). The CDR3 nucleotides are TGTGCCAGCAGCTTAGGGCAGTCTGTGACCGGGGAGCTGTTTTTT. Translating gives CASSLGQSVTGELFF.

The chain joins TRBV2 to TRBJ1-1; D not certain. This CDR3 spans 12 amino acids. Germline CDR1 reads SNHLY; CDR2 reads FYNNEI. V gave up 5 bases and J gave up 4 bases, with 8 bases separating them. The CDR3 coding sequence is TGTGCCAGCAGTATACTACCCACTGAAGCTTTCTTT. This translates into CASSILPTEAFF.

This rearrangement joins TRBV7-8 to TRBJ1-5; TRBD1 aligns across 7 bases. The V and J ends lost 5 bases and 3 bases, in that order; junction bases with no gene match: 4. There are 14 residues in the CDR3. Germline V gene lookup returns CDR1 SGHVS and CDR2 FQNEAQ. This chain's CDR3 is CASSADRYNQPQHF. CDR3 nucleotides: TGTGCCAGCAGCGCGGACAGGTACAATCAGCCCCAGCATTTT.

To note about this clone: Germline is not matched at one junction end, which may reflect a read error. The chain employs TRBV7-9 and TRBJ1-2, with D perhaps TRBD1 (5 bases). This CDR3 spans 14 amino acids. The germline V gene has CDR1 SEHNR and CDR2 FQNEAQ (reference sequence). The CDR3 reads CASSVARDLYGYTF. CDR3 bases: TGTGCCAGCAGCGTAGCCAGGGATCTCTATGGCTACACCTTC.

The chain links TRBV9 to TRBJ2-3, with 10 bases that match TRBD2. Germline CDR1 is SGDLS and CDR2 is YYNGEE. This CDR3 has 14 amino acids. The V gene end was trimmed by 0 bases and the J gene end by 7 bases; junction bases not matched to a gene: 2. CDR3 loop: CASSVVAGGNTQYF. The DNA for the CDR3 is TGTGCCAGCAGCGTAGTAGCGGGGGGTAATACGCAGTATTTT.

Comments on this clone: Within the sample, other DNA sequences also encode this same CDR3. The rearrangement uses TRBV30 and TRBJ1-6, with 8 bases fitting TRBD1. The CDR3 totals 15 residues. Germline trimming cut 4 bases from V and 5 bases from J; bases unmatched to any gene: 7. CDR1 is GTSNPN, CDR2 SVGIG, per germline (reference sequence). CDR3 sequence reads: CAWTIRGPDNSPLHF. CDR3 bases: TGTGCCTGGACAATCAGGGGGCCAGATAATTCACCCCTCCACTTT.

V and J are TRBV7-6 and TRBJ2-1; TRBD2 agrees at 10 bases. The length of the CDR3 is 16 residues. V trimming: 0 bases; J trimming: 4 bases; junction bases outside the gene matches: 3. Germline CDR1 SGHVS, CDR2 FNYEAQ. CDR3 bases: TGTGCCAGCAGCTTAGCGCGTAGCGGGGGGTACAATGAGCAGTTCTTC. Its translation is CASSLARSGGYNEQFF.

This chain uses TRBV5-1 with TRBJ2-5; no definite D call. Germline CDR1 reads SGHRS; CDR2 reads YFSETQ. The CDR3 loop spans 17 amino acids. V was trimmed by 0 bases and J by 1 base, leaving 16 bases between them. CDR3 bases: TGCGCCAGCAGCTTGGGTCCTCTTGGTACAAGCCAAGAGACCCAGTACTTC. Protein: CASSLGPLGTSQETQYF.

The chain has TRBV5-1 and TRBJ2-5, with 13 bases lining up with TRBD2. Per germline, CDR1 SGHRS and CDR2 YFSETQ. V lost 4 bases, J lost 5 bases, and 8 bases stayed unmatched. This CDR3 is built from 16 residues. The CDR3 region is CASSRGLAGKGETQYF. Written as DNA, the CDR3 is TGCGCCAGCAGCAGGGGACTAGCGGGGAAAGGGGAGACCCAGTACTTC.

V gene TRBV7-2 combines with J gene TRBJ2-5; 12 bases agree with TRBD2. The CDR3 is 16 residues long. The germline V gene encodes CDR1 SGHTA and CDR2 FQGNSA. J gave up 1 base and V 5 bases, and 5 bases lay outside the gene matches. CDR3 residues: CASSTSSGGGQETQYF. CDR3 DNA: TGTGCCAGCAGCACCTCTAGCGGGGGGGGCCAAGAGACCCAGTACTTC.

In its sample, this clone was seen a few times. The chain uses TRBV6-1 and TRBJ2-3; 9 bases agree with TRBD2. V was clipped by 2 bases and J by 4 bases; unmatched bases: 7. The CDR3 has 16 residues. Germline loops: CDR1 MNHNS, CDR2 SASEGT. DNA for the CDR3: TGTGCCAGCAGTGAATTGGGGACTAGCATCGCAGATACGCAGTATTTT. Translated, it gives CASSELGTSIADTQYF.

CDR3 DNA: TGTGCCAGCAGCTTAAGCGGACACACCCAAGAGACCCAGTACTTC. Its protein product is CASSLSGHTQETQYF. The chain employs TRBV7-3 and TRBJ2-5; TRBD1 is a possible D gene (5 bases). The V end was cut by 1 base, the J end by 1 base, with 10 bases between. Germline CDR1 is SGHTA and CDR2 is FQGTGA. The CDR3 length is 15 residues.

CDR3 sequence: CASSWTGRNTGELFF. CDR3 DNA: TGTGCCAGCAGTTGGACAGGGAGGAACACCGGGGAGCTGTTTTTT. The V gene is TRBV5-6, the J gene TRBJ2-2; 8 bases map to TRBD1. The CDR3 spans 15 residues. Germline V CDR1 and CDR2: SGHDT, YYEEEE. V trimming: 5 bases; J trimming: 1 base; junction bases outside the gene matches: 4.

The V gene is TRBV30, the J gene TRBJ1-1, with a tentative D call TRBD1 (6 bases). Trimming pared 3 bases from V and 6 bases from J, leaving 14 bases between. The CDR3 is made up of 13 amino acids. Germline V gives CDR1 GTSNPN, CDR2 SVGIG (reference sequence). The CDR3 nucleotides read TGTGCCTGGAGCAAAACAGGGTACGCTGAAGCTTTCTTT. It specifies CAWSKTGYAEAFF.

V and J are TRBV7-8 and TRBJ2-7; TRBD2 agrees at 11 bases. The CDR3 is 15 residues long. V shed 5 bases and J 3 bases; nucleotides not matched to a gene: 6. Germline-derived CDR1 and CDR2 are SGHVS and FQNEAQ. The CDR3 loop is CASSRTSGGLYEQYF. The CDR3 bases are TGTGCCAGCAGCCGTACTAGCGGGGGTCTCTACGAGCAGTACTTC.

This clone has only one observation. This chain connects TRBV7-2 to TRBJ2-7; D perhaps matches TRBD1 (6 bases). V was clipped by 3 bases and J by 1 base, with 13 bases between them. Germline V gene lookup returns CDR1 SGHTA and CDR2 FQGNSA. This CDR3 is built from 15 residues. The CDR3 nucleotides read TGTGCCAGCAGCTTGGGACACCTTACGTCCTACGAGCAGTACTTC. This encodes CASSLGHLTSYEQYF.

V gene TRBV5-1 combines with J gene TRBJ1-2; D is unresolved. CDR3 size: 14 residues. CDR1 and CDR2 (germline): SGHRS, YFSETQ. V dropped 4 bases and J dropped 0 bases, with 10 bases sitting between them. The CDR3 loop is CASSAGNSNYGYTF. CDR3 DNA: TGCGCCAGCAGCGCAGGCAACTCTAACTATGGCTACACCTTC.

V gene TRBV11-2 combines with J gene TRBJ2-7, with 7 bases matching TRBD1. The ends lost 0 bases at V and 3 bases at J; junction bases unmatched: 5. The CDR3 extends over 15 amino acids. Germline CDR1 SGHAT, CDR2 FQNNGV. As DNA, the CDR3 is TGTGCCAGCAGCTTAGAGAGGGGGCTAGGCTACGAGCAGTACTTC. Protein sequence: CASSLERGLGYEQYF.

The genes are TRBV19 and TRBJ1-1; D is ambiguous. Trimming stripped 3 bases from V and 5 bases from J, with 10 bases between. Germline V gene data show CDR1 as LNHDA and CDR2 as SQIVND (reference sequence). The CDR3 runs 13 residues. The CDR3 DNA reads as TGTGCCAGTAGTATCAGTCCGGGGACTGAAGCTTTCTTT. It specifies CASSISPGTEAFF.

The chain combines TRBV7-9 with TRBJ2-2; tentative D call: TRBD2 (6 bases). CDR1 SEHNR and CDR2 FQNEAQ come from the germline V gene (reference sequence). CDR3 length: 17 residues. Trimming removed 5 bases at V and 4 bases at J, with 20 bases between. The CDR3 bases are TGTGCCAGCAGCCGCCGACTGCTCGCGGGGCTCACCGGGGAGCTGTTTTTT. Translating it yields CASSRRLLAGLTGELFF.

V usage is TRBV7-2 and J usage is TRBJ2-7, with TRBD2 identical over 7 bases. The J segment lost 3 bases and the V segment lost 2 bases, leaving 7 bases of the junction unmatched. Germline CDR1 SGHTA, CDR2 FQGNSA. This CDR3 spans 15 amino acids. The CDR3 bases are TGTGCCAGCAGCTTAAGGGCGGGGGAATACTACGAGCAGTACTTC. This encodes CASSLRAGEYYEQYF.